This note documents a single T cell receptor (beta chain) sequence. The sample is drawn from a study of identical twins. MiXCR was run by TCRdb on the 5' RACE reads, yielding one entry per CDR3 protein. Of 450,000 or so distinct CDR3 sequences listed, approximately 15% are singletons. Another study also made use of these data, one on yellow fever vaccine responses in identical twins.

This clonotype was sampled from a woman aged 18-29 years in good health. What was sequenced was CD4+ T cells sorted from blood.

CDR3 loop: CATSRQWTDTQYF. The CDR3 nucleotides read TGTGCCACCAGCAGACAATGGACAGATACGCAGTATTTT. The chain is built from TRBV15 and TRBJ2-3; D is unclear. CDR3 length: 13 amino acids. Germline V gene lookup returns CDR1 LNHNV and CDR2 YYDKDF (reference sequence). The V and J ends lost 2 bases and 3 bases respectively, with 6 bases between them.